A selection of T cell receptor beta chains follows, all from one sample in a study of regulatory T cells in long-lasting Graves disease. One entry per CDR3 protein results from TCRdb running MiXCR on the multiplex PCR reads. The sample has 600,000 to 800,000 distinct CDR3 sequences; about 32% are singletons. The source was peripheral blood mononuclear cells (PBMCs), collected when the disease was refractory, from a patient treated with antithyroid drugs. The receptors come from a female donor with Graves disease. The CDR3 runs from the conserved cysteine through the conserved F or W. Each record gives: clone size, J gene, V gene, D gene, CDR3 length, CDR3 protein, CDR3 DNA. The D gene is left open where the match is weak. Only some rows state a clone size, as once, few, many or a class for expanded clones.

many | TRBJ1-1 | TRBV6-1 | - | 13 | CASRLQGGTEAFF | TGTGCCAGCAGGCTACAGGGAGGCACTGAAGCTTTCTTT
- | TRBJ2-7 | TRBV6-1 | TRBD2 | 12 | CASSDGTTQQYF | TGTGCCAGCAGTGATGGGACTACTCAGCAGTACTTC
- | TRBJ1-6 | TRBV20-1 | - | 13 | CSASFGGDSPLHF | TGCAGTGCTAGTTTCGGGGGCGATTCACCCCTCCACTTT
many | TRBJ1-1 | TRBV12-3/TRBV12-4 | TRBD1 | 14 | CASSFGQGYTEAFF | TGTGCCAGCAGTTTCGGACAGGGGTACACTGAAGCTTTCTTT
- | TRBJ2-6 | TRBV14 | - | 18 | CASSQEGSIFSGANVLTF | TGTGCCAGCAGCCAAGAAGGTTCTATTTTCTCTGGGGCCAACGTCCTGACTTTC
many | TRBJ1-6 | TRBV2 | TRBD1 | 15 | CASSRQTGANSPLHF | TGTGCCAGCAGTCGTCAGACAGGGGCGAATTCACCCCTCCACTTT
few | TRBJ2-3 | TRBV20-1 | - | 13 | CSAHRLSTDTQYF | TGCAGTGCTCATCGACTTAGCACAGATACGCAGTATTTT
- | TRBJ2-5 | TRBV5-1 | - | 14 | CASSPLWQGETQYF | -
- | TRBJ1-1 | TRBV29-1 | - | 15 | CSVVGAYGRNTEAFF | TGCAGCGTGGTCGGGGCCTACGGGAGGAACACTGAAGCTTTCTTT
- | TRBJ2-5 | TRBV7-2 | - | 13 | CASSAGTQETQYF | TGTGCCAGCTCAGCCGGGACACAAGAGACCCAGTACTTC
many | TRBJ2-7 | TRBV11-2 | TRBD1 | 15 | CASSPPTGQVYEQYF | TGTGCCAGCAGCCCCCCGACCGGACAGGTCTACGAGCAGTACTTC
- | TRBJ2-2 | TRBV5-1 | - | 19 | CASSLTAGLSTRNTGELFF | TGCGCCAGCAGCTTGACCGCGGGCCTATCGACGAGAAACACCGGGGAGCTGTTTTTT
- | TRBJ1-1 | TRBV7-7 | - | 13 | CASSYYPNTEAFF | TGTGCCAGCAGCTACTACCCTAACACTGAAGCTTTCTTT
few | TRBJ1-4 | TRBV6-1 | - | 16 | CASSTAENPTNEKLFF | TGTGCCAGCAGTACTGCAGAGAATCCAACTAATGAAAAACTGTTTTTT
few | TRBJ1-6 | TRBV13 | - | 15 | CASSLGGPGGSPLHF | TGTGCCAGCAGCTTAGGAGGGCCTGGAGGTTCACCCCTCCACTTT
few | TRBJ2-7 | TRBV5-4 | TRBD2 | 14 | CASSTGLDSYEQYF | TGTGCCAGCAGCACAGGACTAGACTCCTACGAGCAGTACTTC
- | TRBJ2-5 | TRBV6-1 | TRBD2 | 15 | CASSATSGTQETQYF | TGTGCCAGCAGTGCGACTAGCGGGACCCAAGAGACCCAGTACTTC
many | TRBJ1-1 | TRBV6-9 | - | 13 | CATSWGPNTEAFF | TGTGCCACCAGTTGGGGCCCGAACACTGAAGCTTTCTTT
- | TRBJ1-1 | TRBV19 | TRBD1 | 15 | CASSIDRDRYTEAFF | TGTGCCAGTAGTATAGACCGGGACAGGTACACTGAAGCTTTCTTT
many | TRBJ2-7 | TRBV12-3/TRBV12-4 | - | 13 | CASSLRQTYEQYF | TGTGCCAGCAGCCTACGACAAACCTACGAGCAGTACTTC
- | TRBJ2-7 | TRBV20-1 | TRBD1 | 12 | CSAKGQGYKQYF | TGCAGTGCTAAAGGACAGGGCTACAAGCAGTACTTC
- | TRBJ1-1 | TRBV25-1 | - | 15 | CASSEYLGQSAEAFF | TGTGCCAGCAGTGAATACCTTGGACAGTCCGCTGAAGCTTTCTTT
- | TRBJ1-1 | TRBV29-1 | - | 12 | CSVLRPNTEAFF | TGCAGCGTACTCAGGCCGAACACTGAAGCTTTCTTT
few | TRBJ1-2 | TRBV7-8 | - | 14 | CASSLAGRDNGYTF | TGTGCCAGCAGCTTAGCTGGCAGGGATAACGGCTACACCTTC
- | TRBJ1-5 | TRBV28 | - | 17 | CASSWTRGTGSNQPQHF | TGTGCCAGCAGTTGGACACGCGGGACGGGAAGCAATCAGCCCCAGCATTTT
- | TRBJ1-1 | TRBV27 | - | 14 | CASNDRTMDPPAFF | TGTGCCAGCAATGATAGGACTATGGATCCTCCGGCTTTCTTT
few | TRBJ1-2 | TRBV18 | - | 15 | CASSPRQEPNYGYTF | TGTGCCAGCTCACCTAGACAAGAACCTAACTATGGCTACACCTTC
few | TRBJ1-1 | TRBV25-1 | TRBD1 | 15 | CASSVSGTGGTEAFF | TGTGCCAGCAGCGTGTCCGGGACAGGGGGCACTGAAGCTTTCTTT
many | TRBJ1-6 | TRBV6-2/TRBV6-3 | - | 17 | CASSEILAGGTNSPLHF | TGTGCCAGCAGTGAAATTTTGGCAGGCGGCACTAATTCACCCCTCCACTTT
- | TRBJ2-7 | TRBV7-9 | - | 13 | CASSLASGNEQYF | TGTGCCAGCAGCTTAGCGTCAGGGAACGAGCAGTACTTC
few | TRBJ2-7 | TRBV28 | TRBD2 | 12 | CASRDPQRGWYF | TGTGCCAGCAGGGACCCTCAGCGGGGTTGGTACTTC
- | TRBJ2-1 | TRBV28 | - | 15 | CASSLPPYYGNEQFF | TGTGCCAGCAGTTTACCGCCCTACTACGGAAATGAGCAGTTCTTC
many | TRBJ2-5 | TRBV11-2 | - | 14 | CASSPLQRGETQYF | TGTGCCAGCAGCCCCCTCCAGCGAGGGGAGACCCAGTACTTC
- | TRBJ1-1 | TRBV6-5 | - | 14 | CASSYSTWNTEAFF | TGTGCCAGCAGTTACTCGACCTGGAACACTGAAGCTTTCTTT
- | TRBJ1-5 | TRBV9 | TRBD1 | 16 | CASSPSGQGSSQPQHF | TGTGCCAGCAGCCCCTCGGGACAGGGTAGTTCTCAGCCCCAGCATTTT
many | TRBJ1-5 | TRBV28 | - | 14 | CASSFRRSNQPQHF | TGTGCCAGCAGTTTCCGGCGTAGCAATCAGCCCCAGCATTTT
- | TRBJ1-2 | TRBV29-1 | TRBD1 | 12 | CSVRTGESGYTF | TGCAGCGTAAGGACAGGGGAGTCTGGCTACACCTTC
many | TRBJ2-5 | TRBV12-3/TRBV12-4 | - | 14 | CASTAALAQETQYF | TGTGCCAGCACCGCCGCCCTAGCGCAAGAGACCCAGTACTTC
- | TRBJ2-6 | TRBV30 | - | 14 | CAWSIGSGANVLTF | TGTGCCTGGAGTATAGGGTCTGGGGCCAACGTCCTGACTTTC
- | TRBJ2-7 | TRBV9 | - | 14 | CASSVGAESYEQYF | TGTGCCAGCAGCGTAGGGGCAGAATCTTACGAGCAGTACTTC
once | TRBJ1-5 | TRBV14 | - | 13 | CASSQAVDQPQHF | TGTGCCAGCAGCCAAGCCGTAGATCAGCCCCAGCATTTT
few | TRBJ2-2 | TRBV19 | - | 15 | CASSIDRLNTGELFF | TGTGCCAGTAGTATCGACAGGCTCAACACCGGGGAGCTGTTTTTT
- | TRBJ1-3 | TRBV7-8 | TRBD1 | 16 | CASSYGDRGRGNTIYF | TGTGCCAGCAGCTATGGTGACAGGGGGCGAGGAAACACCATATATTTT
- | TRBJ2-2 | TRBV29-1 | - | 14 | CSVAQSKLGGELFF | TGCAGCGTTGCTCAGAGCAAATTGGGCGGGGAGCTGTTTTTT
- | TRBJ2-1 | TRBV6-1 | TRBD2 | 18 | CASRRTSGRVGGYNEQFF | TGTGCCAGCAGACGGACTAGCGGGAGGGTCGGGGGGTACAATGAGCAGTTCTTC